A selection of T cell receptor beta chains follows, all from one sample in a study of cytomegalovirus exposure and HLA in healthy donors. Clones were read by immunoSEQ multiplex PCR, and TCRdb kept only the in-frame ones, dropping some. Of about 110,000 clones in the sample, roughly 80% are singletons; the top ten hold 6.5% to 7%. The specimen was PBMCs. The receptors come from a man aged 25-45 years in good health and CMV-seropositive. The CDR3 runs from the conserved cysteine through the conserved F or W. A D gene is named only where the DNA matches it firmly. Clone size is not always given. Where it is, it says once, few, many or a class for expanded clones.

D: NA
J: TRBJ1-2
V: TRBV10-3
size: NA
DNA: TGTGCCATCAGTGATGGGGCCCGCTCTAACTATGGCTACACCTTC
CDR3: CAISDGARSNYGYTF

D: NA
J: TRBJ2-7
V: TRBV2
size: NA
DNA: TGTGCCAGCGGGGGGGACATAACCTACGAGCAGTACTTC
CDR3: CASGGDITYEQYF

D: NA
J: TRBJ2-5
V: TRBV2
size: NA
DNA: TGTGCCAGCATTGAGGAGGGAATTGGAGAGACCCAGTACTTC
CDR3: CASIEEGIGETQYF

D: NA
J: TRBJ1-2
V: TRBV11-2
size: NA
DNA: TGTGCCAGCAGCTTGACAGGCCCTGCTAACTATGGCTACACCTTC
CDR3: CASSLTGPANYGYTF

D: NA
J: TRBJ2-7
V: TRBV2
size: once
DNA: TGTGCCAGCAGTGAAGCGCTTCGGGTCGAGCAGTACTTC
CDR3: CASSEALRVEQYF

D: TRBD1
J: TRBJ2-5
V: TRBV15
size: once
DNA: TGTGCCACCAGCCCTGCCTACAGGGGGCTCCAAGAGACCCAGTACTTC
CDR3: CATSPAYRGLQETQYF

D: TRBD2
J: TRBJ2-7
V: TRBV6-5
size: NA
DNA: TGTGCCAGCAGTCTAATAGCGGGGGGTCGCGAGCAGTACTTC
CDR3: CASSLIAGGREQYF

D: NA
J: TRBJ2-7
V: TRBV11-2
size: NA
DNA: TGTGCCAGCACCAAGCGCGGTGACCACGAGCAGTACTTC
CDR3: CASTKRGDHEQYF

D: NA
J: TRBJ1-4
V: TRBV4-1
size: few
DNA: TGCGCCAGCAGCCGATTCGGCGGGGCACCTAATGAAAAACTGTTTTTT
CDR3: CASSRFGGAPNEKLFF

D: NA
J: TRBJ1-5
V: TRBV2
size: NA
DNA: TGTGCCAGCAGTGGCTATAGGACAGTTCAGCCCCAGCATTTT
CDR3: CASSGYRTVQPQHF

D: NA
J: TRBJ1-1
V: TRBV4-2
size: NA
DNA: TGTGCCAGCAGCCAAAAAAGTAGGAGTGGTTACACTGAAGCTTTCTTT
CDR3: CASSQKSRSGYTEAFF

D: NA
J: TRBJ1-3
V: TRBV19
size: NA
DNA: TGTGCCAGTAAATCGGACAGAGGAAACACCATATATTTT
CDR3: CASKSDRGNTIYF

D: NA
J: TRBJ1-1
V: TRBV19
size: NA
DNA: TGTGCCAGTAGTATAGTTGGACTGGGGGCTTTCTTT
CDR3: CASSIVGLGAFF

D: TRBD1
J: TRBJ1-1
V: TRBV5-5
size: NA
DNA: TGTGCCAGCAGCTTCCAGGGGGCCACTGAAGCTTTCTTT
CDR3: CASSFQGATEAFF

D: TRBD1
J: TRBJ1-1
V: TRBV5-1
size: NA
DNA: TGCGCCAGCAGCGGGGAAGGGACAGGGGAAGGCACTGAAGCTTTCTTT
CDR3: CASSGEGTGEGTEAFF

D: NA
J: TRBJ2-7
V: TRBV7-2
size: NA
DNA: TGTGCCAGCAGCTCCCGGGAGACCGGGACTTGGGGCTCCGAGCAGTACTTC
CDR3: CASSSRETGTWGSEQYF

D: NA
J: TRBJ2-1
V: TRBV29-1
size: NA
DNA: TGCAGCGTTGAAGGAAGGGGTTCCTACAATGAGCAGTTCTTC
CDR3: CSVEGRGSYNEQFF

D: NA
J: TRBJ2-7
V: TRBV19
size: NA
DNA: TGTGCCAGTGCGGGAATGGGCAACGAGCAGTACTTC
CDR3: CASAGMGNEQYF

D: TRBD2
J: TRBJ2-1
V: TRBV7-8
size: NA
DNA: TGTGCCAGCAGCTTAAGGCGGGGGGCGGGCGAGCAGTTCTTC
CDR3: CASSLRRGAGEQFF

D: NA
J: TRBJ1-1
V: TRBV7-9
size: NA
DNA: TGTGCCAGCAGCTTCCCACGCGGAGTTGAAGCTTTCTTT
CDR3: CASSFPRGVEAFF

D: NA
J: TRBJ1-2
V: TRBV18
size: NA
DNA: TGTGCCAGCTCCCTTGCGGACATAAGCTATGGCTACACCTTC
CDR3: CASSLADISYGYTF

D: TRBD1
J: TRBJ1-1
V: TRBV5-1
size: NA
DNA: TGCGCCAGCAGCTCGGGACAGGGGGTGGTCACTGAAGCTTTCTTT
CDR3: CASSSGQGVVTEAFF

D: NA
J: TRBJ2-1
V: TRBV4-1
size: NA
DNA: TGCGCCAGCAGCCAAGGGGCCGCCCGGAACAATGAGCAGTTCTTC
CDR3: CASSQGAARNNEQFF

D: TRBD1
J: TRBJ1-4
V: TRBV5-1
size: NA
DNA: TGCGCCAGCAGCTTTGAAGGGACAGCTAATGAAAAACTGTTTTTT
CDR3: CASSFEGTANEKLFF